This is a list of T cell receptor beta chains from one sample in a study of cytomegalovirus exposure and HLA in healthy donors. TCRdb keeps only in-frame clones here, not all; method: immunoSEQ multiplex PCR. The data contain some 160,000 clones, less than 90% of them singletons. Sequenced sample: PBMCs. The receptors stem from a male donor in good health and CMV-seropositive. Each CDR3 is given with its conserved first and last residue. The D gene is left open where the match is weak. Where a row states a size, it is once, few, many or the class of an expanded clone; other rows omit it.

j_call | clone_size | d_call | v_call | cdr3_nt | cdr3_aa
TRBJ2-7 | NA | TRBD2 | TRBV18 | TGTGCCAGCTCACCACCGAGGGGGGCTAGCGGGAGTTCCTACGAGCAGTACTTC | CASSPPRGASGSSYEQYF
TRBJ1-1 | NA | TRBD1 | TRBV27 | TGTGCCAGCAGTTACCTCCGGACAGGGACCATGAACACTGAAGCTTTCTTT | CASSYLRTGTMNTEAFF
TRBJ2-5 | NA | TRBD2 | TRBV2 | TGTGCCAGCATGCTAGCGGGAGTGGCCCAGTACTTC | CASMLAGVAQYF
TRBJ1-3 | NA | NA | TRBV5-1 | TGCGCCAGCAGCTTGGCCCGCTCTGGAAACACCATATATTTT | CASSLARSGNTIYF
TRBJ2-1 | NA | TRBD2 | TRBV5-6 | TGTGCCAGCAGTCTGGGACTAGCGGTCTACAATGAGCAGTTCTTC | CASSLGLAVYNEQFF
TRBJ2-7 | NA | TRBD2 | TRBV5-6 | TGTGCCAGCAGCTTTCCCGGGAGGGCCGACTACGAGCAGTACTTC | CASSFPGRADYEQYF
TRBJ2-2 | NA | NA | TRBV7-9 | TGTGCCAGCAGGGCAGGGATATTCAACACCGGGGAGCTGTTTTTT | CASRAGIFNTGELFF
TRBJ1-5 | NA | NA | TRBV19 | TGTGCCAGTAGTATAGCGGGGGGTCAGCCCCAGCATTTT | CASSIAGGQPQHF
TRBJ2-7 | NA | TRBD1 | TRBV19 | TGTGCCAGTAGTACCGACACAGGGGGCTCCTACGAGCAGTACTTC | CASSTDTGGSYEQYF
TRBJ1-5 | NA | TRBD1 | TRBV6-1 | TGTGCCAGCTGGGGACAGGGAATAGGCCAGCCCCAGCATTTT | CASWGQGIGQPQHF
TRBJ2-7 | few | NA | TRBV4-2 | TGTGCCAGCAGCCAAGATAGCCCCCACGAGCAGTACTTC | CASSQDSPHEQYF
TRBJ1-2 | NA | TRBD1 | TRBV7-9 | TGTGCCAGCAGCGCGGGACAGGGGGCGCGGGGCTACACCTTC | CASSAGQGARGYTF
TRBJ2-1 | NA | NA | TRBV11-3 | TGTGCCAGCAGCTCCCGGGACTACAATGAGCAGTTCTTC | CASSSRDYNEQFF
TRBJ2-1 | few | TRBD2 | TRBV4-2 | TGTGCCAGCAGCCAAGAGGGGGGGAGGGGCTCCTACAATGAGCAGTTCTTC | CASSQEGGRGSYNEQFF
TRBJ2-7 | NA | TRBD2 | TRBV15 | TGTGCCACCAGCAGGGGAGGGCTGGGCTTGGGCTACGAGCAGTACTTC | CATSRGGLGLGYEQYF
TRBJ2-2 | NA | TRBD1 | TRBV10-3 | TGTGCCATCAGTGAGCGGACAGGGGAGGGTACCGGGGAGCTGTTTTTT | CAISERTGEGTGELFF
TRBJ2-7 | once | NA | TRBV29-1 | TGCAGCGTTGACAACAGGGGGGGAGAAGGTTTCTACGAGCAGTACTTC | CSVDNRGGEGFYEQYF
TRBJ2-1 | NA | TRBD2 | TRBV4-2 | TGTGCCAGCAGCCAAGAAGGGACTAGCGGGAAAACCTACAATGAGCAGTTCTTC | CASSQEGTSGKTYNEQFF
TRBJ1-5 | NA | NA | TRBV2 | TGTGCCAGCAGTCTTGGAGCGGGGGACAATCAGCCCCAGCATTTT | CASSLGAGDNQPQHF
TRBJ1-1 | NA | NA | TRBV7-2 | TGTGCCAGCAGCTTAGCAGGGGGAAACACTGAAGCTTTCTTT | CASSLAGGNTEAFF
TRBJ2-7 | NA | NA | TRBV6-1 | TGTGCCAGCAGTGAAGTTCCCTGGGCTAGCACGTACGAGCAGTACTTC | CASSEVPWASTYEQYF
TRBJ1-1 | NA | TRBD1 | TRBV6-1 | TGTGCCACCAGGGACAGGGTTTTTACTGAAGCTTTCTTT | CATRDRVFTEAFF
TRBJ2-5 | NA | TRBD1 | TRBV14 | TGTGCCAGCAGCCATCGGGACAGGGGGCGAATGGGCTGGCAAGAGACCCAGTACTTC | CASSHRDRGRMGWQETQYF
TRBJ2-1 | NA | NA | TRBV5-1 | TGCGCCAGCAGCTTGCAGGTCAATGAGCAGTTCTTC | CASSLQVNEQFF
TRBJ2-7 | NA | TRBD2 | TRBV5-1 | TGCGCCAGCAGCTCTGGACTAGCCGTAAACCGGGCCTACGAGCAGTACTTC | CASSSGLAVNRAYEQYF
TRBJ2-1 | NA | NA | TRBV5-1 | TGCGCCAGCAGCTTGCTAAGGAGTCCACCGTATAATGAGCAGTTCTTC | CASSLLRSPPYNEQFF
TRBJ1-6 | NA | NA | TRBV5-5 | TGTGCCAGCAGCTTAGCGGGGGCTAATACAAATAATTCACCCCTCCACTTT | CASSLAGANTNNSPLHF
TRBJ2-7 | NA | TRBD2 | TRBV4-1 | TGCGCCAGCAGCCAAGTCCTTAGCGGGAGGAACCCCTACGAGCAGTACTTC | CASSQVLSGRNPYEQYF